The sequence of this T cell receptor beta chain was determined in a study of vaccination effects on CD4 cells after COVID-19. A word on this clone: The antigen is undetermined.

Repertoires were generated with immunoSEQ multiplex PCR, while TCRdb's copy carries only in-frame clones and drops some. Here the sample spans some 40,000 clones, around 80% being singletons. ViraFEST used viral peptide pools to expand antigen-specific CD4+ T cells before sequencing. Researchers isolated CD4+ T cells once approximately ten days of culture had elapsed. Either the mRNA-1273 or the BNT162b2 vaccine was given to participants as two doses. CDR1 and CDR2 from the germline V gene are SGHNT and YENEEA. V dropped 0 bases and J dropped 2 bases, with 7 bases sitting between them. This CDR3 has 14 residues.

This TCR was recovered from a human donor who received a COVID-19 vaccine. Some clones in this sample may be carry-over from other donors' samples. This material consisted of CD4+ T cells from PBMCs cultured with HCoV-NL63 spike peptides, taken after COVID-19 vaccination. The J gene is TRBJ1-1, the V gene TRBV11-3; D gene unclear. CDR3 sequence: CASSLDGPNTEAFF. DNA for the CDR3: TGTGCCAGCAGCTTAGACGGACCTAACACTGAAGCTTTCTTT. Looking up the rest from reference TRBV11-3 and TRBJ1-1 gives the full variable domain: EAGVVQSPRYKIIEKKQPVAFWCNPISGHNTLYWYLQNLGQGPELLIRYENEEAVDDSQLPKDRFSAERLKGVDSTLKIQPAELGDSAVYLCASSLDGPNTEAFFGQGTRLTVV.